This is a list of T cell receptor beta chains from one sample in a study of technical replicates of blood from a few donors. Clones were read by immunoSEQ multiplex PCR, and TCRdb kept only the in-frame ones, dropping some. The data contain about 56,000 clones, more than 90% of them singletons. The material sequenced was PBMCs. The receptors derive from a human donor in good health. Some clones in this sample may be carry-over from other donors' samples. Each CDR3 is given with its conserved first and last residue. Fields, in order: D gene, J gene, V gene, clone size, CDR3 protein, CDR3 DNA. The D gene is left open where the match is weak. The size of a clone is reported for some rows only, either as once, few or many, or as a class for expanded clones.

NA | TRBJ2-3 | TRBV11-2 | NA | CASSLAEGTDTQYF | TGTGCCAGCAGCTTAGCAGAAGGCACAGATACGCAGTATTTT
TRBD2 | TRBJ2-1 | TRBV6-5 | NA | CASSQSGGPYNEQFF | TGTGCCAGCAGTCAATCGGGGGGGCCCTACAATGAGCAGTTCTTC
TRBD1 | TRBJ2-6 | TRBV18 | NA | CASAPGTGFSGANVLTF | TGTGCCAGCGCCCCCGGGACAGGGTTCTCTGGGGCCAACGTCCTGACTTTC
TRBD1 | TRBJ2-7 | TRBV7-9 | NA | CASSSGQGNYEQYF | TGTGCCAGCAGCTCAGGACAGGGTAACTACGAGCAGTACTTC
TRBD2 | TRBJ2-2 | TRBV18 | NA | CASSQTSGANTGELFF | TGTGCCAGCTCACAGACTAGCGGGGCTAACACCGGGGAGCTGTTTTTT
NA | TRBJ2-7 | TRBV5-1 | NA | CASTRQETSYEQYF | TGCGCCAGCACCCGACAGGAAACCTCCTACGAGCAGTACTTC
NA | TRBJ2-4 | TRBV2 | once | CASSDVRDNKNIQYF | TGTGCCAGCAGTGATGTTCGGGACAACAAAAACATTCAGTACTTC
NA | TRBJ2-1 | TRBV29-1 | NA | CSVEEGSLVGNEQFF | TGCAGCGTTGAAGAGGGGAGCCTCGTTGGCAATGAGCAGTTCTTC
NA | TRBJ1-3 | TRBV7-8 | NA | CASSQDSVGNTIYF | TGTGCCAGCAGCCAGGACAGCGTTGGAAACACCATATATTTT
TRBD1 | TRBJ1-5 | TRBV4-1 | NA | CASSQQGASQPQHF | TGCGCCAGCAGCCAGCAGGGGGCGAGTCAGCCCCAGCATTTT
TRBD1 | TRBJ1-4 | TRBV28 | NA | CASSTPGQGNEKLFF | TGTGCCAGCAGTACCCCGGGACAGGGAAATGAAAAACTGTTTTTT
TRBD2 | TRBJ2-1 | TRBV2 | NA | CASREGLAGNSEQFF | TGTGCCAGCAGGGAGGGACTAGCGGGGAATAGTGAGCAGTTCTTC
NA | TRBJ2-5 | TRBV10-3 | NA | CAISEGKNSYQETQYF | TGTGCCATCAGTGAGGGTAAAAACAGTTACCAAGAGACCCAGTACTTC
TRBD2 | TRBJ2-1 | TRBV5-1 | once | CASSLSLAVAYNEQFF | TGCGCCAGCAGCTTGAGCCTAGCGGTAGCCTACAATGAGCAGTTCTTC
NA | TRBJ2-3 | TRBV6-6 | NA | CASTSPRSDTQYF | TGTGCCAGCACCTCCCCTAGGTCTGATACGCAGTATTTT
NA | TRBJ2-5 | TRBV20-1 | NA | CSASGEETQYF | TGCAGTGCTAGCGGGGAAGAGACCCAGTACTTC
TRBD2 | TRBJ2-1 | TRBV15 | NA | CATSTYAGGEQFF | TGTGCCACCAGCACATACGCGGGAGGTGAGCAGTTCTTC
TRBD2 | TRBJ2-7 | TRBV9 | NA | CASSVSSGAYEQYF | TGTGCCAGCAGCGTGAGTAGCGGGGCCTACGAGCAGTACTTC